A single sample gave rise to the 8 T cell receptor beta chains below, sequenced in a study of blood T cell repertoires in COVID-19. TCRdb's table, derived via immunoSEQ multiplex PCR, lists solely in-frame clones and lacks some. The sample has a few hundred thousand clones; roughly nine tenths are singletons. The sample comprised PBMCs or T cells enriched from blood (not recorded which). These receptors all come from a woman younger than 30 who had recovered from COVID-19.

The rearrangement joins TRBV4-1 to TRBJ2-1; 12 bases map to TRBD2. V lost 7 bases and J lost 6; bases outside the gene matches: 7. Germline CDR1 is MGHRA and CDR2 is YSYEKL. This CDR3 contains 15 residues. The CDR3 DNA follows: TGCGCCAGCAAGCCTAGCGGGGGGGCCGCCAATGAGCAGTTCTTC. Translating it yields CASKPSGGAANEQFF.

The chain employs TRBV7-9 and TRBJ2-2; a weak D match, TRBD1 (5 bases). There are 15 residues in the CDR3. Trimming took 8 bases from V and 0 from J, leaving 13 bases between them. CDR1 and CDR2 from the germline V gene are SEHNR and FQNEAQ (reference sequence). Here the CDR3 reads CASAAGHANTGELFF. The CDR3 DNA follows: TGTGCCAGCGCGGCCGGACACGCGAACACCGGGGAGCTGTTTTTT.

J is TRBJ2-3 and V is TRBV2, with 15 nucleotides matching TRBD2. The CDR3 spans 16 residues. Losses at the gene ends were 6 bases for V and 6 bases for J; bases not matched to a gene: 7. Germline V gene lookup returns CDR1 SNHLY and CDR2 FYNNEI. As DNA, the CDR3 is TGTGCCAGCAGGGGGACTAGCGGGGGGCGCCCTGATACGCAGTATTTT. Translated: CASRGTSGGRPDTQYF.

CDR3 DNA sequence: TGTGCCAGTAGTACCGATCCTAAAGGGGCGACAGATACGCAGTATTTT. Translation gives CASSTDPKGATDTQYF. V is TRBV19 and J is TRBJ2-3; D perhaps matches TRBD1 (5 bases). Germline CDR1 is LNHDA and CDR2 is SQIVND (reference sequence). CDR3 length: 16 amino acids. V lost 4 bases to trimming and J lost 3 bases, with 17 bases between them. Drawing the rest from reference TRBV19 and TRBJ2-3, the complete variable domain is DGGITQSPKYLFRKEGQNVTLSCEQNLNHDAMYWYRQDPGQGLRLIYYSQIVNDFQKGDIAEGYSVSREKKESFPLTVTSAQKNPTAFYLCASSTDPKGATDTQYFGPGTRLTVL.

The chain uses TRBV6-5 and TRBJ2-1, with D perhaps matching TRBD1 (6 bases). The germline gives CDR1 MNHEY, CDR2 SVGAGI. This CDR3 has 15 amino acids. V lost 7 bases to trimming and J lost 0 bases, with 13 bases between them. The CDR3 DNA sequence: TGTGCCAGCATTCTTGACAGGAGCTCCTACAATGAGCAGTTCTTC. It is translated as CASILDRSSYNEQFF.

The chain couples TRBV29-1 to TRBJ1-4; D possibly corresponds to TRBD1 (6 bases). CDR1 is SQVTM and CDR2 is ANQGSEA in the germline V gene. The CDR3 runs 12 residues. The germline V and J ends were trimmed by 7 bases and 8 bases, with 14 bases remaining between them. CDR3 amino acids: CSAQGEVEKLFF. The CDR3 bases are TGCAGCGCACAGGGAGAGGTAGAAAAACTGTTTTTT.

The genes are TRBV19 and TRBJ2-3; tentative D call: TRBD2 (6 bases). Trimming took off 5 bases at V and 0 bases at J, with 21 bases between the two ends. The CDR3 has 18 residues. The germline V gene encodes CDR1 LNHDA and CDR2 SQIVND (reference sequence). CDR3 in amino acids: CASSVRDRLILSTDTQYF. The DNA for the CDR3 is TGTGCCAGTAGTGTGCGGGACCGCTTAATCCTTAGCACAGATACGCAGTATTTT.

The chain is built from TRBV18 and TRBJ1-1, with 9 positions matching TRBD1. J gave up 12 bases and V 0 bases, and 11 bases lay outside the gene matches. Germline CDR1 and CDR2: KGHSH and LQKENI. CDR3 length equals 15 residues. The CDR3 bases are TGTGCCAGCTCACCACCTACCGGGACAGGGTTTAAACCTTTCTTT. Translation: CASSPPTGTGFKPFF.